This TCR beta chain was sequenced during a study of memory B cells and T cells in multiple sclerosis (dated by TCRdb to 2017 to 2018). Background on the whole study: The study compared TCR beta repertoires of autoproliferating peripheral T cells with brain lesion-infiltrating T cells in multiple sclerosis patients. TCR sequencing involved a couple of multiple sclerosis patients from whom brain lesions at autopsy or brain-infiltrating cells from biopsy were available. Study-level results and caveats: Clone-set sizes differed between compartments, which influenced counts of shared clonotypes and required normalization.

Autoproliferating (CFSEdim) and non-proliferating (CFSEhi) T cell fractions were sequenced separately after stimulus-free culture of CFSE-labeled PBMCs. Altogether, 40 million to 65 million CFSE-labeled PBMCs were kept in culture for seven to eight days with no stimulus, after which the replicate wells were combined. PBMCs were labeled with approximately 0.47 uM CFSE and were cultured without exogenous stimuli in serum-free AIM-V medium. PBMCs were obtained by Ficoll density gradient centrifugation and kept cryopreserved until use. Live 7-AAD-negative cells were sorted on a FACSAria III, washed with PBS, and frozen at -80 degrees C as dry pellets. The germline ends are 14 bases apart after V is trimmed by 1 base and J by 7 bases. The CDR3, from cysteine to phenylalanine, totals 15 residues. Only the CDR3 DNA is retained, 45 bases long and in frame from the first base. Taken from the germline V gene, the CDR1 and CDR2 loops are SGHVS and FQNEAQ.

Using the immunoSEQ Platform, TCRbeta CDR3 regions were amplified from extracted genomic DNA. Multiplex PCR, high-throughput sequencing and a vendor bioinformatics pipeline were brought together in the immunoSEQ assay. The study's processing was this. Non-productive sequences and CDR3s shorter than 4 amino acids were excluded, and clonotype frequencies were recalculated for each sample. In immunoSEQ Analyzer 2.0, shared clonotypes were identified as identical CDR3 amino acid, V gene and J gene sequences. Repertoire overlap was normalized by dividing shared clonotype counts by the product of both clone-set sizes, scaled by 1000 into arbitrary units. What TCRdb holds here is the immuneACCESS table cut down to in-frame rearrangements. Part of the clones is not present; checked against another copy, under half of the missing clones reflect an unresolved V gene, and the others are unexplained. Clonal size and the V and J genes are those of that table, whereas D and trimming came from the DNA. The table for this sample lists approximately 32,000 clones; more than 70% of them were counted only once. The leading ten clones occupy less than 3.5% of the sample.

As to this clone: The specificity of this receptor is unknown. Per-base quality was not reported, and no clone a single base away is much larger than it.

Sequencing was carried out using PBMCs from blood kept in culture. The receptor was derived from a human donor with multiple sclerosis. Recombination joined TRBV7-8 with TRBJ2-1; the D gene cannot be resolved beyond TRBD1 or TRBD2, each matching 6 bases. The DNA is TGTGCCAGCAGCTTAGAGTCGGGGGCGGGGAATGAGCAGTTCTTC. The translation is CASSLESGAGNEQFF.